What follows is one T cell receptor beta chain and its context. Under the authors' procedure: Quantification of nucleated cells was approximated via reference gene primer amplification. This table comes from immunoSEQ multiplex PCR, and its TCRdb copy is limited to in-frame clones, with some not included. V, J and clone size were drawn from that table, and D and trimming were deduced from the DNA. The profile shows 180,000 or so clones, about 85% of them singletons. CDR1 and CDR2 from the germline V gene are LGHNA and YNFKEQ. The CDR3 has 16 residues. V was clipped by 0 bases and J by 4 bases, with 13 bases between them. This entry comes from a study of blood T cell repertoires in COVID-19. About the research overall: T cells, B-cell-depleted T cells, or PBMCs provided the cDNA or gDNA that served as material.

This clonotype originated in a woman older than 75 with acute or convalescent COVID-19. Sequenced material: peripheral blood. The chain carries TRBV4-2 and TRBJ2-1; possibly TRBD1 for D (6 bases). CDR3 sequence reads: CASSQDRGGGYNEQFF. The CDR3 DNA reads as TGTGCCAGCAGCCAAGATAGAGGGGGTGGGTACAATGAGCAGTTCTTC.